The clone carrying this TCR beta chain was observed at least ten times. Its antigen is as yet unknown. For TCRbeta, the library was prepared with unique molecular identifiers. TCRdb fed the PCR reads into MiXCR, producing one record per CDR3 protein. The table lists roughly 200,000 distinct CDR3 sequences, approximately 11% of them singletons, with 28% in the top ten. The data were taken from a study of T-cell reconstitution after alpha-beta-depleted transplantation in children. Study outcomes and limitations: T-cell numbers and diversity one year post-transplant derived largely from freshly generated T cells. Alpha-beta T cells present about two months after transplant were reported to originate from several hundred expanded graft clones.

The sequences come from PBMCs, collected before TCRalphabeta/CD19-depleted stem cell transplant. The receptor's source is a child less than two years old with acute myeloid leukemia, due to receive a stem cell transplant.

The CDR3 nucleotides are TGTGCCAGCAGTCCAGGGGGGCACAATGAGCAGTTCTTC. Its translation is CASSPGGHNEQFF. The chain links TRBV12-3 or TRBV12-4 to TRBJ2-1; D perhaps matches TRBD1 (7 bases). The V end lost 5 bases, the J end lost 5 bases, and 10 bases lay between the germline ends. The length of the CDR3 is 13 residues.